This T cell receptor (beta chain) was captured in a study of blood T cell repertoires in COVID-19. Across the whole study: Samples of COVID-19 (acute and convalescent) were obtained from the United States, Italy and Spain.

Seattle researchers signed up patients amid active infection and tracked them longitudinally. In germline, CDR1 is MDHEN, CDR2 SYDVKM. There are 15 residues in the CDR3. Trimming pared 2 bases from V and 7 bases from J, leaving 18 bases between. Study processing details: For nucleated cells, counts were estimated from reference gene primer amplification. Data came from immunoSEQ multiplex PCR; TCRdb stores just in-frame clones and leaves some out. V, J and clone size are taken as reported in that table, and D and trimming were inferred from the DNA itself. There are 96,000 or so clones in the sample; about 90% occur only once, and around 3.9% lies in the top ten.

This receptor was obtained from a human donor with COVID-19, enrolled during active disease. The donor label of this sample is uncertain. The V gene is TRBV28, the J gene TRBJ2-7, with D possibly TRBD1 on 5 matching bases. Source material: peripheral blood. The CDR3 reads CASSLGSAGMREQYF. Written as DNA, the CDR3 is TGTGCCAGCAGTTTAGGCTCGGCAGGGATGCGAGAGCAGTACTTC.